This T cell receptor (beta chain) was obtained from a study of shared clonotypes between healthy human individuals. Whole-study results and caveats: Non-shared clonotypes showed lower generation probabilities than clonotypes common to all four donors. Represented genetic and exposure-history diversity was restricted by having few donors.

The trim removed 6 bases at V and 3 bases at J, leaving 8 bases unmatched. Germline V gene sequence: CDR1 LNHDA, CDR2 SQIVND (reference sequence). This CDR3 is 15 amino acids long. TCRdb's table, derived via immunoSEQ multiplex PCR, lists solely in-frame clones and lacks some. This sample carries more than 850,000 clones, about four fifths of them seen once, and the ten largest clones take about 0.52%. This clone has only one observation. Its specificity is unknown. The chain links TRBV19 to TRBJ2-4; 7 positions agree with TRBD2. Sequencing was performed on memory CD4+ T cells from PBMCs. Subset given: CD45RA-negative fraction. The sequence was obtained from a young man in good health. Some clones in this sample may be carry-over from other donors' samples. The CDR3 region is CASRDGGSGKNIQYF. The CDR3 DNA follows: TGTGCCAGTAGGGACGGGGGGTCTGGCAAAAACATTCAGTACTTC.